The entry that follows covers one T cell receptor (beta chain) sequence. It lacks a known antigen. No much larger clonotype is one base removed from it; base qualities were not supplied. The source of the sample is a study of blood T cell repertoires in COVID-19 (dated by TCRdb to 2018 to 2020). About the investigation overall: Collaborator samples came from the United States, Italy and Spain and covered acute and convalescent phases of COVID-19. A freely available public database, intended as a resource for researchers studying the immune response to SARS-CoV-2, is where the repertoires were released. Where available, HLA class I and class II types were obtained from metadata supplied by the sample provider rather than from assay-based typing. The prospective study material was composed of cDNA or gDNA derived from T cells, B-cell-depleted T cells, or PBMCs. The samples were drawn from two sources: the first 160 participants of the ongoing ImmuneRACE study, and about 1,300 subjects contributed by 6 global collaborators. The sample metadata nearly always contained a de-identified subject ID, COVID-19 status, age in years and sex. Subjects who had been exposed to COVID-19, were actively infected with it, or had recovered from it provided the deeply sampled blood TCRbeta repertoires that made up the dataset.

TCRbeta CDR3 regions were amplified from genomic DNA using the immunoSEQ Assay, a bias-controlled multiplex PCR. On the authors' methods: The number of nucleated cells in each sample was estimated from the amplification of reference gene primers within the assay. To quantify the absolute abundance of each unique TCRbeta CDR3 rearrangement, sequence reads were collapsed and filtered. For each sample, productive Simpson clonality was calculated as the square root of Simpson's diversity index over productive rearrangements. TCRdb obtained this table from immuneACCESS and retained in-frame rearrangements with V and J assigned. These tables miss some clones; where compared with another copy, unresolved V genes account for less than half of the shortfall, and the remainder is unexplained. For V, J and clone size, that table is used; D and trimming come from the DNA. For this sample the table gives approximately 160,000 clones, of which 84% were detected only once. The ten top clones hold roughly 15% of the sample.

Study-wide conclusions, independent of this receptor: Clinical and demographic metadata were provided uncurated, with the amount varying by source and participant.

Whole blood was collected in K2EDTA tubes by collaborating institutions according to the institutions' own protocols. For TCRbeta analysis, collaborators shipped samples as frozen whole blood, isolated PBMCs, or DNA extracted from either of those sample types. Including the terminal cysteine and phenylalanine, the CDR3 comprises 15 residues. Only the CDR3 region is kept as DNA, spanning 45 bases read in frame from base 1. CDR1 and CDR2, looked up from the germline V gene (reference sequence), are MNHEY and SMNVEV. V and J are trimmed by 0 bases and 4 bases, and the gene matches miss 3 bases of the junction.

The receptor chain draws on TRBV27 and TRBJ1-5, and TRBD1 aligns with 7 junction nucleotides. Sample: peripheral blood. This receptor was taken from a man younger than 35 with active or convalescent COVID-19. The CDR3 sequence is CASSLSVRGNQPQHF. The nucleotide sequence reads as follows: TGTGCCAGCAGTTTATCGGTCAGGGGGAATCAGCCCCAGCATTTT.